Below are 7 T cell receptor beta chains sequenced from a single sample in a study of early T cells in non-severe SARS-CoV-2 infection. TCRdb called the 5' RACE reads again in MiXCR, with one record for every CDR3 protein. The table shows around 50,000 distinct CDR3 sequences, with about 4.6% occurring only once. Sequencing was carried out using whole blood. These receptors all come from an adult who was a healthcare worker with PCR-confirmed SARS-CoV-2 infection or an uninfected control (not recorded which).

This chain links TRBV7-9 with TRBJ1-3; the D is unclear. The germline V and J ends were trimmed by 5 bases and 8 bases, with 10 bases remaining between them. The CDR3 sequence is 12 residues long. CDR1 SEHNR and CDR2 FQNEAQ come from the germline V gene (reference sequence). The CDR3 nucleotides read TGTGCCAGCAGCGCCTACACGGACACCATATATTTT. This encodes CASSAYTDTIYF.

This clonotype was observed many times. CDR3: CASSPSGLGAFF. CDR3 DNA: TGTGCCAGCAGCCCCTCCGGCCTGGGGGCTTTCTTT. J is TRBJ1-1 and V is TRBV7-2; D ambiguous. V was pared by 5 bases and J by 11 bases, with 15 bases between. Germline V gene lookup returns CDR1 SGHTA and CDR2 FQGNSA. The CDR3 consists of 12 residues.

This rearrangement joins TRBV15 to TRBJ2-5, with D possibly being TRBD1 (5 bases). Germline loops: CDR1 LNHNV, CDR2 YYDKDF (reference sequence). The CDR3 extends over 16 amino acids. The V end lost 0 bases, the J end lost 1 base, and 12 bases lay between the germline ends. CDR3: CATSRDQQGVQETQYF. In DNA, the CDR3 is TGTGCCACCAGCAGAGATCAGCAAGGGGTCCAAGAGACCCAGTACTTC.

This clonotype came up many times. The V gene is TRBV27, the J gene TRBJ1-4, with D uncertain. Trimming removed 4 bases at V and 8 bases at J, with 14 bases between. CDR3 length equals 14 residues. The germline V gene has CDR1 MNHEY and CDR2 SMNVEV (reference sequence). The CDR3 spells CASSSAGASEKLFF. DNA of the CDR3: TGTGCCAGCAGTTCAGCCGGAGCTTCCGAAAAACTGTTTTTT.

This clonotype came up many times. This rearrangement joins TRBV6-6 to TRBJ2-5, with a tentative D call TRBD2 (6 bases). This CDR3 spans 13 amino acids. V was cut by 9 bases and J by 5 bases, with 16 bases left in between. Germline loops: CDR1 MNHNY, CDR2 SVGAGI (reference sequence). CDR3 residues: CASPPLALETQYF. The CDR3 region has the DNA TGTGCCAGTCCCCCCCTAGCGTTGGAGACCCAGTACTTC.

V and J are TRBV18 and TRBJ2-3, with 9 bases aligning to TRBD1. The germline V gene has CDR1 KGHSH and CDR2 LQKENI. This CDR3 contains 16 residues. After removal of 1 base from V and 0 bases from J, the junction contained 2 bases not matched to a gene. The CDR3 nucleotides are TGTGCCAGCTCACCACTCGGACAGGGGAGCACAGATACGCAGTATTTT. This codes for CASSPLGQGSTDTQYF.

This clonotype occurred many times. The DNA for the CDR3 is TGCGCCAGCAGCCAAGGCGCGTCCTACAATGAGCAGTTCTTC. Residues: CASSQGASYNEQFF. This chain links TRBV4-1 with TRBJ2-1, with D unclear. The CDR3 runs to 14 residues. The germline CDR1 and CDR2 sequences are MGHRA and YSYEKL. V was trimmed by 1 base and J by 1 base, leaving 5 bases between them.